This T cell receptor (beta chain) was identified during a study of immune cell composition in non-small cell lung cancer. Note on this clone: Its specificity is not known.

The CDR3 is made up of 12 amino acids. Germline V gene lookup returns CDR1 SNHLY and CDR2 FYNNEI. V lost 6 bases and J 3 bases, leaving 8 bases between the germline ends. The data were produced by immunoSEQ multiplex PCR, yet TCRdb's version contains in-frame clones alone and is incomplete. The table includes 3,200 or so clones, around 88% detected once. Genomic DNA came from frozen unsorted single-cell suspensions. Study-wide findings and caveats: Lung squamous cell carcinoma tumours had significantly higher top 10 clone scores and productive clonality than lung adenocarcinoma. In adenocarcinoma, maximal tumour-associated clone frequency tracked TIL tumour reactivity. Tumour TCR-beta clonality was not significantly tied to smoking pack-years.

This chain links TRBV2 with TRBJ1-1; D is unclear. The sequencing sample was made of lung tumor tissue. The receptor was isolated from a human donor with non-small cell lung cancer. The CDR3 loop reads CASSRPDTEAFF. As DNA, the CDR3 is TGTGCCAGCAGCAGGCCAGACACTGAAGCTTTCTTT.